The 14 T cell receptor beta chains reported below all come from one sample, sequenced in a study of OX40 agonist ivuxolimab in advanced cancers. Libraries were prepared by immunoSEQ multiplex PCR; TCRdb keeps only in-frame clonotypes and omits some of them. The sample comprises 80,000 to 100,000 clones, roughly nine tenths of which are singletons, and around 0.82% rests with the top ten. The source material was CD4+ or CD8+ T cells sorted from blood, sampled in a trial of the OX40 agonist ivuxolimab. The receptors stem from an adult with an advanced solid tumor such as melanoma, head and neck, liver or kidney cancer.

This clone has just a few counts. This chain connects TRBV18 to TRBJ2-7, with D maybe TRBD2 (6 bases). Trimming removed 5 bases from V and 6 bases from J, with 11 bases in between. Germline CDR1 is KGHSH and CDR2 is LQKENI. There are 12 residues in the CDR3. CDR3 residues: CASSKEGLEQYV. CDR3 DNA sequence: TGTGCCAGCTCAAAGGAGGGGCTCGAGCAGTACGTC.

The genes are TRBV5-1 and TRBJ2-5, with 7 bases fitting TRBD2. J gave up 7 bases and V 4 bases, and 7 bases lay outside the gene matches. Germline V gives CDR1 SGHRS, CDR2 YFSETQ. CDR3 length: 13 amino acids. The CDR3 bases are TGCGCCAGCAGCCGCGGGGGTATAGGGACCCAGTACTTC. Protein: CASSRGGIGTQYF.

This sequence joins TRBV5-3 and TRBJ2-1; D not certain. TRBV5-3 is assigned to the ORF class and has an uncertain function. V lost 2 bases, J lost 7 bases, and 16 bases lay in between. The CDR3 is 15 amino acids. The CDR3 DNA is TGTGCCAGAAGCTTTGCGTTCCAGGTGGAAAATGAGCAGTTCTTC. It specifies CARSFAFQVENEQFF.

The CDR3 region is CASSQVPKPPDTQYF. The CDR3 DNA reads TGTGCCAGCAGCCAAGTACCAAAACCCCCAGATACGCAGTATTTT. This rearrangement joins TRBV4-2 to TRBJ2-3; D uncertain. Germline V CDR1 and CDR2: LGHNA, YNFKEQ. Trimming cost V 1 base and J 4 bases, with 12 bases left between them. This CDR3 spans 15 amino acids.

The genes are TRBV5-4 and TRBJ1-2, with 8 bases lining up with TRBD1. V trimming: 5 bases; J trimming: 5 bases; junction bases outside the gene matches: 8. Looked up from germline, CDR1 is SGHNT and CDR2 is YYREEE (reference sequence). The CDR3 is 14 amino acids. The CDR3 nucleotides read TGTGCCAGCAGTTCACAGGGGGGCACTTATGGCTACACCTTC. It yields the protein CASSSQGGTYGYTF.

This chain uses TRBV4-3 with TRBJ1-1, with D hard to call. Germline V gives CDR1 LGHNA, CDR2 YSLEER. The CDR3 is 14 amino acids. Trimming removed 1 base from V and 4 bases from J, with 10 bases in between. CDR3 sequence reads: CASSQVLVRTEAFF. The CDR3 DNA follows: TGCGCCAGCAGCCAAGTCCTAGTACGCACTGAAGCTTTCTTT.

This rearrangement joins TRBV2 to TRBJ1-3, with 10 bases fitting TRBD1. CDR3 size: 16 residues. Germline CDR1 and CDR2: SNHLY and FYNNEI. The J segment lost 4 bases and the V segment lost 3 bases, leaving 6 bases of the junction unmatched. The CDR3: CASSDRTGGSGNTIYF. The CDR3 bases are TGTGCCAGCAGTGACCGGACAGGGGGATCCGGAAACACCATATATTTT.

This clone was observed once. The chain combines TRBV29-1 with TRBJ2-3; the D call may be TRBD1 or TRBD2 (6 bases each). The CDR3 loop spans 13 amino acids. V was cut by 4 bases and J by 3 bases, with 11 bases left in between. Germline CDR1 is SQVTM and CDR2 is ANQGSEA. In DNA form, the CDR3 reads TGCAGCGTTGGCAGGGGAGGTACAGATACGCAGTATTTT. Translated, it gives CSVGRGGTDTQYF.

The V call is TRBV6-4, the J call TRBJ1-1, with D possibly matching TRBD1 (6 bases). CDR1 and CDR2 (germline): MRHNA, SNTAGT. The CDR3 runs to 13 residues. V gave up 3 bases and J gave up 2 bases, with 7 bases separating them. The CDR3 DNA is TGTGCCAGCAGTGAGGGGGCAAACACTGAAGCTTTCTTT. This translates into CASSEGANTEAFF.

The chain links TRBV6-5 to TRBJ1-2, with D unclear. V lost 6 bases, J lost 4 bases, and 12 bases lay in between. The CDR3 has 13 residues. Per the germline V gene, CDR1 is MNHEY and CDR2 is SVGAGI. The CDR3 sequence: CASSPRAGYGYTF. DNA of the CDR3: TGTGCCAGCAGCCCCCGGGCAGGCTATGGCTACACCTTC.

J is TRBJ2-4 and V is TRBV30; D remains ambiguous. The CDR3 runs 14 residues. Germline CDR1 is GTSNPN and CDR2 is SVGIG (reference sequence). V lost 3 bases and J 8 bases, leaving 17 bases between the germline ends. CDR3 loop: CAWRMDGPRDIQYF. The CDR3 nucleotides are TGTGCCTGGAGGATGGACGGCCCAAGGGACATTCAGTACTTC. Supplemented by reference TRBV30 and TRBJ2-4, the full variable domain reads SQTIHQWPATLVQPVGSPLSLECTVEGTSNPNLYWYRQAAGRGLQLLFYSVGIGQISSEVPQNLSASRPQDRQFILSSKKLLLSDSGFYLCAWRMDGPRDIQYFGAGTRLSVL.

This chain links TRBV28 with TRBJ1-5; tentative D call: TRBD1 (5 bases). The CDR3 extends over 13 amino acids. The germline gives CDR1 MDHEN, CDR2 SYDVKM. Trimming left V 8 bases short and J 7 bases short, with 15 bases between. The CDR3 region has the DNA TGTGCCAGCCGGGACCCCGGGGAACAGCCCCAGCATTTT. Its protein is CASRDPGEQPQHF.

Comments on this clone: This specimen includes other DNA sequences encoding the same CDR3. The chain couples TRBV5-1 to TRBJ2-7, with 7 positions matching TRBD1. Per the germline V gene, CDR1 is SGHRS and CDR2 is YFSETQ. This CDR3 has 14 amino acids. Trimming cost V 4 bases and J 1 base; bases outside gene matches: 5. The CDR3 sequence: CASSQGQLSYEQYF. The CDR3 coding sequence is TGCGCCAGCAGCCAGGGACAGCTATCCTACGAGCAGTACTTC.

The V call is TRBV13, the J call TRBJ1-2; D is unclear. CDR3 length: 16 amino acids. The germline V and J ends were trimmed by 7 bases and 2 bases, with 20 bases remaining between them. Germline CDR1 reads PRHDT; CDR2 reads FYEKMQ (reference sequence). For the CDR3, the DNA is TGTGCCAGCACCAAGGGTGCGGGTACACTCAACTATGGCTACACCTTC. Residues: CASTKGAGTLNYGYTF.